This T cell receptor beta chain derives from a study of T cell responses to AZD1222 COVID-19 vaccine. Whole-study results and caveats: At baseline, seropositivity was found in only five or six AZD1222 recipients. Possibly, clonal diversity was underestimated; donors were largely white British and included more females.

Second doses were pooled across both intervals (about 4 or about 12 weeks). With respect to this clone: Its target is not known.

Data came from immunoSEQ multiplex PCR; TCRdb stores just in-frame clones and leaves some out. Found here are just over 150,000 clones, 90% to 95% of them singletons; the top ten hold about 1.6%. Germline CDR1 SGHRS, CDR2 YFSETQ. V lost 5 bases, J lost 2 bases, and 6 bases stayed unmatched. The CDR3 runs 14 residues. The clonotype originates from an adult who received the AZD1222 COVID-19 vaccine. The V and J genes are TRBV5-1 and TRBJ2-5; TRBD1 aligns across 7 bases. This specimen consisted of peripheral blood, obtained 28 days after the second AZD1222 dose. The CDR3 nucleotides are TGCGCCAGCAGTATACAGGGGCGGCAAGAGACCCAGTACTTC. Protein sequence: CASSIQGRQETQYF.